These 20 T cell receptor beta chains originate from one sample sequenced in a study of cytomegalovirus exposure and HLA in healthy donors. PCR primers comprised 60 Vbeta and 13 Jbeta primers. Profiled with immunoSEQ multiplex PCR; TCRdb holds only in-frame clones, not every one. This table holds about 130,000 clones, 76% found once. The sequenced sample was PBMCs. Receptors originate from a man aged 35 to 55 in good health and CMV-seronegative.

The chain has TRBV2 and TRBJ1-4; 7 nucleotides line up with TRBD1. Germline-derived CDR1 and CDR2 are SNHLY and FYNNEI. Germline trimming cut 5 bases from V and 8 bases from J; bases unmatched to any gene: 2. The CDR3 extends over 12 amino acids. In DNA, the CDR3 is TGTGCCAGCAGTCGGACAGGCGAAAAACTGTTTTTT. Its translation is CASSRTGEKLFF.

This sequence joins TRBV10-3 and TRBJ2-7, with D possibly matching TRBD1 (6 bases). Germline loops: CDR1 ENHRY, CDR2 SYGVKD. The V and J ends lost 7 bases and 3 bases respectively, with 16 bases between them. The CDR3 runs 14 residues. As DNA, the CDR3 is TGTGCCATCAAACCCACAGGGAGTGGCTACGAGCAGTACTTC. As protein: CAIKPTGSGYEQYF.

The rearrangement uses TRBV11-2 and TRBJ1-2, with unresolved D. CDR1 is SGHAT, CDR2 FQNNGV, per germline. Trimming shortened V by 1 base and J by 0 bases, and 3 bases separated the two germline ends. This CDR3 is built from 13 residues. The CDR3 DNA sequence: TGTGCCAGCAGCTTAGCAGCTAACTATGGCTACACCTTC. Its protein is CASSLAANYGYTF.

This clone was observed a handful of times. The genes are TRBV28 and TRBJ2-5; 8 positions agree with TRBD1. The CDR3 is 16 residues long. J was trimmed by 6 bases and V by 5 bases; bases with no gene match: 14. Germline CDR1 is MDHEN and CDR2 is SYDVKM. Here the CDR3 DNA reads TGTGCCAGCAGTCCCTACGGACAGGGCAGGGTTAAGACCCAGTACTTC. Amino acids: CASSPYGQGRVKTQYF. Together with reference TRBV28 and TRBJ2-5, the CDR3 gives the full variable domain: DVKVTQSSRYLVKRTGEKVFLECVQDMDHENMFWYRQDPGLGLRLIYFSYDVKMKEKGDIPEGYSVSREKKERFSLILESASTNQTSMYLCASSPYGQGRVKTQYFGPGTRLLVL.

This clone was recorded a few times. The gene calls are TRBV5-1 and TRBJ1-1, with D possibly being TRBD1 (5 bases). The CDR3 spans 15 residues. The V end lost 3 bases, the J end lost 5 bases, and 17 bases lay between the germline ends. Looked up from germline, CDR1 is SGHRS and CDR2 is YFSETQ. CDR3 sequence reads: CASSSSTLKGTEAFF. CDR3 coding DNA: TGCGCCAGCAGCTCCTCCACACTAAAGGGGACTGAAGCTTTCTTT. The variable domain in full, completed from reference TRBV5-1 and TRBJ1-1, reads KAGVTQTPRYLIKTRGQQVTLSCSPISGHRSVSWYQQTPGQGLQFLFEYFSETQRNKGNFPGRFSGRQFSNSRSEMNVSTLELGDSALYLCASSSSTLKGTEAFFGQGTRLTVV.

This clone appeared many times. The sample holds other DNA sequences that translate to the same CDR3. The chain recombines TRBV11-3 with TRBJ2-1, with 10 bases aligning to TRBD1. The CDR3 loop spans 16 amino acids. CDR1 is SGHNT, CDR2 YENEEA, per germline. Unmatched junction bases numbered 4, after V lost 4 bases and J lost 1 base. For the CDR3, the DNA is TGTGCCAGCAGCTCCAGGGACAGGGGTTCCTACAATGAGCAGTTCTTC. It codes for CASSSRDRGSYNEQFF.

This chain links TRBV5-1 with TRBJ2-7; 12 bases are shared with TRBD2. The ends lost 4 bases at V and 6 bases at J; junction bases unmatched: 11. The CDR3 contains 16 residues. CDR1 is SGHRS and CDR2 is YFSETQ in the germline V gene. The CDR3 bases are TGCGCCAGCAGCCTGACCGGGACTAGCGGGTATGGCGAGCAGTACTTC. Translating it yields CASSLTGTSGYGEQYF.

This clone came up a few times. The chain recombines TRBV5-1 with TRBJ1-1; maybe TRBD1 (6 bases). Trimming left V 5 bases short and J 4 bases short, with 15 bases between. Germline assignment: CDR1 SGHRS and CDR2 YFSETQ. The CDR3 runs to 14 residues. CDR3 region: CASSYTGIVTEAFF. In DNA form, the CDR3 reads TGCGCCAGCAGTTACACAGGGATTGTCACTGAAGCTTTCTTT.

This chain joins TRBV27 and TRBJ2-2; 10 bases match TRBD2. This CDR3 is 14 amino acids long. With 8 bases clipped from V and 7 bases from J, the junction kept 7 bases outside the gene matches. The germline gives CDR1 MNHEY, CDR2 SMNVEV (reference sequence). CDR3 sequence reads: CASQREGLGGELFF. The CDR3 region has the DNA TGTGCCAGCCAGCGGGAGGGCCTAGGCGGGGAGCTGTTTTTT.

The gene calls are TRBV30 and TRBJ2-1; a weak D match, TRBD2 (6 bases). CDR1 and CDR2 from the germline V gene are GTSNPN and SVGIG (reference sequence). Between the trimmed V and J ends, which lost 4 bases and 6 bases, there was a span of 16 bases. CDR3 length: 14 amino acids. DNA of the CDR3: TGTGCCTGGATGGGACCAGCGGGTCGCAATGAGCAGTTCTTC. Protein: CAWMGPAGRNEQFF.

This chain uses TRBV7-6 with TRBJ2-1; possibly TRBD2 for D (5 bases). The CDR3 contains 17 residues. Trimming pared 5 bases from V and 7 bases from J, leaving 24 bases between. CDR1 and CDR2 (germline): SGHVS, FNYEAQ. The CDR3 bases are TGTGCCAGCAGCCCCCACGGCCGCAGTACGCCGGGGAATGAGCAGTTCTTC. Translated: CASSPHGRSTPGNEQFF.

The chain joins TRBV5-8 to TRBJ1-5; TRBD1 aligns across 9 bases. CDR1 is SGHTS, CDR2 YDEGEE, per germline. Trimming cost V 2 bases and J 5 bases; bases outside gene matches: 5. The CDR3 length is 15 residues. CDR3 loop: CASSFRDRAYQPQHF. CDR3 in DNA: TGTGCCAGCAGCTTCCGGGACAGGGCCTATCAGCCCCAGCATTTT.

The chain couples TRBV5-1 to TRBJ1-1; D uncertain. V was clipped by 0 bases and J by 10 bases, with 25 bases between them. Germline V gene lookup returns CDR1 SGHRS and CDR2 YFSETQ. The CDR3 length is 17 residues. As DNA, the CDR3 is TGCGCCAGCAGCTTGGTCGTAGCCCTGGCCGAGACTTACCGAGCTTTCTTT. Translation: CASSLVVALAETYRAFF.

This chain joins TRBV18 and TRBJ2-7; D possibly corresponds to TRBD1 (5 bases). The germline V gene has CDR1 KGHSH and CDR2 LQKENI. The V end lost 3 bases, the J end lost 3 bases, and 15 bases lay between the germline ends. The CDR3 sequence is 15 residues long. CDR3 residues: CASSPKTAGRYEQYF. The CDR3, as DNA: TGTGCCAGCTCACCCAAGACAGCCGGACGCTACGAGCAGTACTTC.

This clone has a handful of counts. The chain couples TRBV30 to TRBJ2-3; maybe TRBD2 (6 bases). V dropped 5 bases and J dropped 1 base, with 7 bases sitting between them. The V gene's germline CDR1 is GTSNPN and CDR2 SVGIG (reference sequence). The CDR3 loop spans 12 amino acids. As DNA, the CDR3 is TGTGCCTGGGGCGGGGGCACAGATACGCAGTATTTT. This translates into CAWGGGTDTQYF.

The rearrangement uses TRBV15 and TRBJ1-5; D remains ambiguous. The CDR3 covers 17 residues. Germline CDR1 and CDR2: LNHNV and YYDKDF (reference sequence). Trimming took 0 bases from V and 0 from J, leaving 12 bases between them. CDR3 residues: CATSREADAVSNQPQHF. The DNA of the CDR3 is TGTGCCACCAGCAGAGAAGCCGACGCGGTTAGCAATCAGCCCCAGCATTTT.

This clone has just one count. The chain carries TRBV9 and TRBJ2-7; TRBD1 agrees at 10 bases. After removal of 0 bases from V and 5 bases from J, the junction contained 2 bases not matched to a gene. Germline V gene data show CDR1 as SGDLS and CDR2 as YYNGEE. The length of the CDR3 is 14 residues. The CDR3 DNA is TGTGCCAGCAGCGTAGAGGGACAGGGGAACGAGCAGTACTTC. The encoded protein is CASSVEGQGNEQYF.

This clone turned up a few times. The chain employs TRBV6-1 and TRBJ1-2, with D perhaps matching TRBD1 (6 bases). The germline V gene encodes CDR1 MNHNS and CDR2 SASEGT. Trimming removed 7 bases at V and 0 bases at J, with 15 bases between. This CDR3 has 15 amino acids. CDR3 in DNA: TGTGCCAGCACCCTACTGGACAGTTCTAACTATGGCTACACCTTC. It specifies CASTLLDSSNYGYTF.

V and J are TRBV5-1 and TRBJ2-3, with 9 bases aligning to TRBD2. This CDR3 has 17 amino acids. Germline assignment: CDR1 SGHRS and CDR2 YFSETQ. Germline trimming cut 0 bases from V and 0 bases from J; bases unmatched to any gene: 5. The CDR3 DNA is TGCGCCAGCAGCTTGGCGTCTAGCGGGGATAGCACAGATACGCAGTATTTT. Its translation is CASSLASSGDSTDTQYF.

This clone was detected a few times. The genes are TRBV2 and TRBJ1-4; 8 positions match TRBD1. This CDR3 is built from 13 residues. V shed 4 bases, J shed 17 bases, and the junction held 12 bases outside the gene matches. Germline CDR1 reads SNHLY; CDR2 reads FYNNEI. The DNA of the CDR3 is TGTGCCAGCAGTGCATCGGGCTCAGGACAGGGTTTTTTT. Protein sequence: CASSASGSGQGFF.